The 19 T cell receptor beta chains reported below all come from one sample, sequenced in a study of radiotherapy plus CTLA-4 blockade in lung cancer (dated by TCRdb to 2017 to 2018). Libraries were constructed by the immunoSEQ multiplex PCR assay. The table was pulled from immuneACCESS by TCRdb, which kept in-frame rearrangements only. Such tables lose some clones; where checked, under half of the loss comes from unresolved V genes, and the rest has no known cause. This sample comprises about 97,000 clones, around 79% of them detected only once. The ten largest clones represent about 3% of the sample. The source was peripheral blood, collected from a patient treated with radiotherapy plus ipilimumab. The receptors here all came from a human donor with non-small cell lung cancer who had a partial response to radiotherapy plus ipilimumab. Some clones in this sample may be carry-over from other donors' samples.

This clone has ten or more counts. This chain links TRBV7-2 with TRBJ1-1; D is undetermined. V dropped 5 bases and J dropped 3 bases, with 13 bases sitting between them. Germline V gene lookup returns CDR1 SGHTA and CDR2 FQGNSA. The CDR3 contains 14 residues. The CDR3 bases are TGTGCCAGCAGCCCGAGGCCGGGGTACACTGAAGCTTTCTTT. Amino acids: CASSPRPGYTEAFF.

The gene calls are TRBV13 and TRBJ1-3, with 10 bases lining up with TRBD1. Germline values: CDR1 PRHDT, CDR2 FYEKMQ (reference sequence). CDR3 length equals 19 residues. V lost 0 bases to trimming and J lost 0 bases; unmatched junction nucleotides: 8. The CDR3 protein is CASSLGRDRGLSSGNTIYF. For the CDR3, the DNA is TGTGCCAGCAGCTTAGGGCGGGACAGGGGTCTCTCCTCTGGAAACACCATATATTTT. Supplemented by reference TRBV13 and TRBJ1-3, the full variable domain reads AAGVIQSPRHLIKEKRETATLKCYPIPRHDTVYWYQQGPGQDPQFLISFYEKMQSDKGSIPDRFSAQQFSDYHSELNMSSLELGDSALYFCASSLGRDRGLSSGNTIYFGEGSWLTVV.

This clone was seen a few times. The V call is TRBV28, the J call TRBJ1-2; D ambiguous. Trimming left V 6 bases short and J 7 bases short, with 9 bases between. The CDR3 runs to 11 residues. In germline, CDR1 is MDHEN, CDR2 SYDVKM. The CDR3 DNA follows: TGTGCCAGCAGCGGCCGCGGTGGCTACACCTTC. Protein sequence: CASSGRGGYTF.

In this sample, this clone turned up once. The chain uses TRBV11-3 and TRBJ2-3; tentative D call: TRBD2 (6 bases). This CDR3 contains 14 residues. The V end was cut by 6 bases, the J end by 8 bases, with 18 bases between. In germline, CDR1 is SGHNT, CDR2 YENEEA. CDR3 in amino acids: CASSQLGLPGTQYF. DNA for the CDR3: TGTGCCAGCAGTCAACTGGGACTCCCTGGTACGCAGTATTTT.

This clone was detected a few times. V and J are TRBV10-3 and TRBJ1-3; D gene unclear. The V gene's germline CDR1 is ENHRY and CDR2 SYGVKD. There are 17 residues in the CDR3. Between the trimmed V and J ends, which lost 0 bases and 0 bases, there was a span of 12 bases. For the CDR3, the DNA is TGTGCCATCAGTGAGTCGGTCGTCGGGAGCTCTGGAAACACCATATATTTT. The encoded protein is CAISESVVGSSGNTIYF.

The CDR3 DNA reads TGTGCCAGCAGTATGTTACACTACGAGCAGTACTTC. Its protein product is CASSMLHYEQYF. The chain carries TRBV7-9 and TRBJ2-7; D uncertain. CDR1 is SEHNR, CDR2 FQNEAQ, per germline (reference sequence). The CDR3 runs 12 residues. V shed 6 bases and J shed 3 bases, with 9 bases lying between them.

V gene TRBV28 combines with J gene TRBJ2-5; 8 bases map to TRBD1. Germline values: CDR1 MDHEN, CDR2 SYDVKM. The ends lost 5 bases at V and 2 bases at J; junction bases unmatched: 1. The CDR3 is 13 amino acids. CDR3 loop: CASSRDRQETQYF. CDR3 sequence (DNA): TGTGCCAGCAGTCGGGACAGGCAAGAGACCCAGTACTTC.

The V call is TRBV9, the J call TRBJ2-1, with a tentative D call TRBD1 (6 bases). The CDR3 covers 17 residues. The germline V and J ends were trimmed by 4 bases and 2 bases, with 19 bases remaining between them. Germline V gene data show CDR1 as SGDLS and CDR2 as YYNGEE. In DNA, the CDR3 is TGTGCCAGCAGCCTACGGACAGAGGGAGTGGCCTACAATGAGCAGTTCTTC. It specifies CASSLRTEGVAYNEQFF.

The gene calls are TRBV28 and TRBJ2-7, with D unclear. V was cut by 5 bases and J by 3 bases, with 8 bases left in between. Germline CDR1 reads MDHEN; CDR2 reads SYDVKM. This CDR3 has 12 amino acids. The CDR3 bases are TGTGCCAGCAGTCTTACAATCTACGAGCAGTACTTC. Its protein is CASSLTIYEQYF. The entire variable domain, with the rest obtained from reference TRBV28 and TRBJ2-7, is as follows: DVKVTQSSRYLVKRTGEKVFLECVQDMDHENMFWYRQDPGLGLRLIYFSYDVKMKEKGDIPEGYSVSREKKERFSLILESASTNQTSMYLCASSLTIYEQYFGPGTRLTVT.

This clone came up a few times. CDR3: CSVEDRDTDTQYF. The CDR3 DNA follows: TGCAGCGTTGAGGACAGAGACACAGATACGCAGTATTTT. The chain carries TRBV29-1 and TRBJ2-3; TRBD1 is a possible D gene (6 bases). Germline V gene data show CDR1 as SQVTM and CDR2 as ANQGSEA. V shed 3 bases and J shed 2 bases, with 9 bases lying between them. CDR3 length equals 13 residues.

The chain has TRBV6-1 and TRBJ2-2, with D tentatively TRBD1 (6 bases). Trimming removed 7 bases at V and 2 bases at J, with 14 bases between. Germline lookup yields CDR1 MNHNS and CDR2 SASEGT. The CDR3 runs to 15 residues. In DNA, the CDR3 is TGTGCCAGCATTACAGGGTTTGTTAACACCGGGGAGCTGTTTTTT. Translating it yields CASITGFVNTGELFF.

The J gene is TRBJ1-5, the V gene TRBV7-8; no definite D call. Germline-derived CDR1 and CDR2 are SGHVS and FQNEAQ. Deletions cut 4 bases from V and 6 bases from J, with 16 bases between. There are 15 residues in the CDR3. CDR3 DNA: TGTGCCAGCAGCTCTCTCTCGGAGGTGGCTCAGCCCCAGCATTTT. It is translated as CASSSLSEVAQPQHF.

The chain joins TRBV6-1 to TRBJ2-7; 8 nucleotides agree with TRBD1. Unmatched junction bases numbered 9, after V lost 7 bases and J lost 4 bases. Germline CDR1 MNHNS, CDR2 SASEGT. The CDR3 is made up of 14 amino acids. CDR3 protein: CASNTNQGAYEQYF. The CDR3 region has the DNA TGTGCCAGCAATACAAATCAGGGGGCTTACGAGCAGTACTTC.

The chain uses TRBV6-5 and TRBJ2-1, with 7 positions matching TRBD1. Germline CDR1 reads MNHEY; CDR2 reads SVGAGI. After removal of 4 bases from V and 7 bases from J, the junction contained 10 bases not matched to a gene. This CDR3 contains 15 residues. The CDR3 spells CASSFDRVQGNEQFF. CDR3 DNA: TGTGCCAGCAGTTTCGACAGGGTCCAGGGGAATGAGCAGTTCTTC.

The J gene is TRBJ2-1, the V gene TRBV28; D is unresolved. CDR1 and CDR2 (germline): MDHEN, SYDVKM. There are 13 residues in the CDR3. The germline V and J ends were trimmed by 11 bases and 5 bases, with 16 bases remaining between them. The CDR3 DNA sequence: TGTGCCTCTGCGACTCCCGCTGACAATGAGCAGTTCTTC. It yields the protein CASATPADNEQFF. Together with reference TRBV28 and TRBJ2-1, the CDR3 gives the full variable domain: DVKVTQSSRYLVKRTGEKVFLECVQDMDHENMFWYRQDPGLGLRLIYFSYDVKMKEKGDIPEGYSVSREKKERFSLILESASTNQTSMYLCASATPADNEQFFGPGTRLTVL.

This clone was seen only once. This rearrangement joins TRBV7-9 to TRBJ2-5; 8 bases match TRBD1. Germline trimming cut 6 bases from V and 5 bases from J; bases unmatched to any gene: 5. The CDR3 has 13 amino acids. From germline, CDR1 is SEHNR and CDR2 FQNEAQ (reference sequence). CDR3 residues: CASRDRVGETQYF. CDR3 bases: TGTGCCAGCAGGGACAGGGTCGGGGAGACCCAGTACTTC.

This clone came up a few times. The chain combines TRBV19 with TRBJ2-3; 7 bases are shared with TRBD2. Germline assignment: CDR1 LNHDA and CDR2 SQIVND (reference sequence). The CDR3 is made up of 13 amino acids. The V gene end was trimmed by 9 bases and the J gene end by 3 bases; junction bases not matched to a gene: 6. The CDR3 here is CASRFGGTDTQYF. Written as DNA, the CDR3 is TGTGCCAGCCGTTTCGGGGGGACAGATACGCAGTATTTT.

This chain links TRBV9 with TRBJ2-5, with D possibly matching TRBD1 (5 bases). Germline lookup yields CDR1 SGDLS and CDR2 YYNGEE. The CDR3 has 14 amino acids. V shed 0 bases and J shed 5 bases, with 11 bases lying between them. The CDR3, as DNA: TGTGCCAGCAGCGTAGCTACAAGGGGCGAGACCCAGTACTTC. Residues: CASSVATRGETQYF.

The V call is TRBV2, the J call TRBJ1-1, with a tentative D call TRBD1 (6 bases). Germline V gene lookup returns CDR1 SNHLY and CDR2 FYNNEI. The CDR3 runs to 15 residues. V dropped 6 bases and J dropped 1 base, with 15 bases sitting between them. The CDR3 loop reads CASRAGVTPNTEAFF. CDR3 bases: TGTGCCAGCAGGGCAGGGGTCACCCCGAACACTGAAGCTTTCTTT.